What follows is one TCR beta chain and its context. The antigen it binds to is not known. Per-nucleotide qualities are absent, and no much larger clonotype sits a single base away. The data were obtained in a study of blood T cell repertoires in COVID-19 (dated by TCRdb to the early 2020s). Background for the entire study: Collaborator samples came from the United States, Italy and Spain and covered acute and convalescent phases of COVID-19. The samples were drawn from the first 160 participants of the ongoing ImmuneRACE study and from more than 1,000 subjects provided by 6 global collaborators. The sample metadata nearly always contained a de-identified subject ID, COVID-19 status, age in years and sex. The repertoires were released in a freely available public database intended as a resource for research on the immune response to SARS-CoV-2. The prospective study material was composed of cDNA or gDNA derived from T cells, B-cell-depleted T cells, or PBMCs. Subjects who had been exposed to COVID-19, were actively infected with it, or had recovered from it provided the deeply sampled blood TCRbeta repertoires that made up the dataset. Where available, HLA class I and class II types were taken from metadata supplied by the sample provider and were not determined by assay-based typing. Results and caveats for the whole study, not just this receptor: How much clinical and demographic metadata was included differed by source and by participant, and the metadata was provided uncurated.

Whole blood was collected in K2EDTA tubes by collaborating institutions according to the institutions' own protocols. For TCRbeta analysis, collaborator samples were shipped as frozen whole blood, as isolated PBMCs, or as DNA extracted from either sample type. TCRbeta CDR3 regions were amplified from genomic DNA using the immunoSEQ Assay, a bias-controlled multiplex PCR. As for the original processing: Nucleated cell counts per sample were estimated from amplification of reference gene primers within the assay. Sequence reads were collapsed and filtered to measure the absolute abundance of every unique TCRbeta CDR3 rearrangement. For each sample, productive Simpson clonality was calculated as the square root of Simpson's diversity index over productive rearrangements. As stored in TCRdb, this immuneACCESS dataset retains in-frame rearrangements with V and J assigned. A fraction of the clones does not appear; measured against another copy, unresolved V genes explain less than half of the discrepancy, and the remainder lacks a known reason. V and J calls and clone size are as listed in that table; D and trimming were resolved from the DNA. This sample holds roughly 92,000 clones; around nine tenths were observed only once. Of the sample, under 13% falls within the top ten clones.

The sample taken for sequencing was peripheral blood. This TCR was sampled from a man in his fifties or sixties with acute or convalescent COVID-19.

Here the CDR3 is given as CASGPEQNSYEQYF. The nucleotides read TGTGCTAGTGGCCCCGAACAGAACTCCTACGAGCAGTACTTC. The chain is made from TRBV12-5 and TRBJ2-7; no D segment can be confidently identified. From the cysteine through the phenylalanine, the CDR3 covers 14 amino acids. Only CDR3 DNA is held: 42 bases, read in frame from base 1. At the junction V is shortened by 6 bases and J by 0 bases, with 12 bases in between. Via the germline V gene, CDR1 is LGHNT and CDR2 FRNRAP.